This paragraph reports one TCR beta chain. Its target is not known. This sample is part of a study of radiotherapy plus CTLA-4 blockade in lung cancer. About the study: Disease control reached over 30%, with objective responses in over 15%.

Findings and limits, study-wide: Blood TCR clones of tumor origin expanded after radiotherapy plus ipilimumab. Reports identified early blood T cell clone dynamics, with interferon-beta, as the best response predictor.

Using immunoSEQ multiplex PCR, the repertoire was profiled, and TCRdb retains in-frame clones only, with some absent. Of about 77,000 clones in the sample, over 65% were seen once. The CDR3 is 14 residues long. Trimming took off 8 bases at V and 7 bases at J, with 21 bases between the two ends. The V gene's germline CDR1 is SNHLY and CDR2 FYNNEI. The starting material was peripheral blood, obtained from a patient treated with radiotherapy plus ipilimumab. The source is a human donor with non-small cell lung cancer whose response to radiotherapy plus ipilimumab could not be evaluated. The J gene is TRBJ2-7, the V gene TRBV2, with TRBD2 as a possible D gene (5 bases). CDR3 bases: TGTGCCAGCGGAACCACTCCTGGCGCGGGTGAGCAGTACTTC. Translating gives CASGTTPGAGEQYF.